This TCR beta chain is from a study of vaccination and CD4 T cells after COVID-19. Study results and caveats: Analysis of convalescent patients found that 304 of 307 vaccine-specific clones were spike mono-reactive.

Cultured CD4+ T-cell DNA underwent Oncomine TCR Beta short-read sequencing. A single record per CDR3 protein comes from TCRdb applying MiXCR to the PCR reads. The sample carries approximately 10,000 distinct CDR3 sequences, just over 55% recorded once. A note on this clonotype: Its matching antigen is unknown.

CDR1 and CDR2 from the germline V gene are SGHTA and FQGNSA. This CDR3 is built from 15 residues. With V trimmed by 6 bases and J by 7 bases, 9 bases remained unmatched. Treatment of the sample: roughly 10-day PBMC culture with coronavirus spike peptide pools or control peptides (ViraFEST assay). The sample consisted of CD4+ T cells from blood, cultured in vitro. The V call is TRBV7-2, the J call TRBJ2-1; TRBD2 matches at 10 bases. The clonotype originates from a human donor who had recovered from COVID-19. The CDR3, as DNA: TGTGCCAGCAGACCCAGCGGGGGGGTCGGAAATGAGCAGTTCTTC. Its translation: CASRPSGGVGNEQFF.